These 11 T cell receptor beta chains originate from one sample sequenced in a study of T cell changes during pregnancy in multiple sclerosis. The table came from immunoSEQ multiplex PCR; TCRdb's copy has only in-frame clones and leaves some out. The sample holds roughly 46,000 clones, around 80% seen once. The starting material was CD4+ T cells from peripheral blood mononuclear cells, obtained before pregnancy. The receptor source for this set is a female donor with multiple sclerosis, enrolled in a pregnancy study.

The chain is built from TRBV19 and TRBJ1-5, with D possibly being TRBD1 (5 bases). Germline CDR1 reads LNHDA; CDR2 reads SQIVND (reference sequence). This CDR3 has 17 residues. The V end lost 3 bases, the J end lost 5 bases, and 20 bases lay between the germline ends. The DNA for the CDR3 is TGTGCCAGTAGTATGGCGGGACTGATCCCCGAGGATCAGCCCCAGCATTTT. Its protein is CASSMAGLIPEDQPQHF.

The chain employs TRBV30 and TRBJ1-4; D possibly corresponds to TRBD1 (6 bases). Trimming took 0 bases from V and 11 from J, leaving 10 bases between them. Germline CDR1 reads GTSNPN; CDR2 reads SVGIG (reference sequence). The CDR3 contains 12 residues. CDR3 DNA: TGTGCCTGGAGTGTTGACAGGACTAAACTGTTTTTT. As protein: CAWSVDRTKLFF.

The V gene is TRBV10-3, the J gene TRBJ1-1; D is perhaps TRBD1 (5 bases). With 4 bases removed from V and 0 bases from J, the gap between germline ends came to 6 bases. Germline lookup yields CDR1 ENHRY and CDR2 SYGVKD. There are 13 residues in the CDR3. The CDR3, as DNA: TGTGCCATCAGTGGGGACTTGAACACTGAAGCTTTCTTT. Its translation: CAISGDLNTEAFF.

This rearrangement joins TRBV6-5 to TRBJ1-3; D gene unclear. Germline assignment: CDR1 MNHEY and CDR2 SVGAGI. V was shortened by 0 bases and J by 0 bases, with 9 bases between the two germline ends. The CDR3 is 16 amino acids. For the CDR3, the DNA is TGTGCCAGCAGTTACTCTTTTTCCTACTCTGGAAACACCATATATTTT. Protein: CASSYSFSYSGNTIYF.

The rearrangement uses TRBV6-5 and TRBJ1-1; perhaps TRBD1 as D (6 bases). V lost 0 bases and J lost 6, with 11 bases in between. Germline V CDR1 and CDR2: MNHEY, SVGAGI. The length of the CDR3 is 14 residues. CDR3: CASSYSNRAPEAFF. The DNA for the CDR3 is TGTGCCAGCAGTTACTCGAACAGGGCGCCTGAAGCTTTCTTT.

This clone was detected once. The chain recombines TRBV7-8 with TRBJ1-2; TRBD1 agrees at 7 bases. Unmatched junction bases numbered 3, after V lost 2 bases and J lost 6 bases. CDR1 and CDR2 from the germline V gene are SGHVS and FQNEAQ. The CDR3 loop spans 13 amino acids. The CDR3 bases are TGTGCCAGCAGCTTAAGCAGGGGGGATGGCTACACCTTC. It codes for CASSLSRGDGYTF.

The chain combines TRBV7-8 with TRBJ1-1; no clear D gene. Deletions cut 1 base from V and 4 bases from J, with 13 bases between. Germline V lookup: CDR1 SGHVS, CDR2 FQNEAQ. CDR3 length equals 15 residues. The DNA of the CDR3 is TGTGCCAGCAGCTTAGTTACGGGATCCCCCACTGAAGCTTTCTTT. The encoded protein is CASSLVTGSPTEAFF.

The gene calls are TRBV6-5 and TRBJ1-2; 8 bases align to TRBD1. The V gene end was trimmed by 5 bases and the J gene end by 8 bases; junction bases not matched to a gene: 7. This CDR3 spans 13 amino acids. Germline V lookup: CDR1 MNHEY, CDR2 SVGAGI. This CDR3 is CASSPQGARGYTF. The CDR3 DNA reads as TGTGCCAGCAGTCCCCAGGGGGCGCGAGGCTACACCTTC.

The chain couples TRBV6-5 to TRBJ2-7; TRBD1 agrees at 10 bases. Germline CDR1 is MNHEY and CDR2 is SVGAGI. This CDR3 is 13 amino acids long. With 11 bases clipped from V and 3 bases from J, the junction kept 7 bases outside the gene matches. CDR3 protein: CASRRTGGYEQYF. In DNA, the CDR3 is TGTGCCTCTCGCCGGACAGGGGGCTACGAGCAGTACTTC.

The rearrangement uses TRBV2 and TRBJ1-6, with D possibly being TRBD1 (6 bases). The V and J ends lost 7 bases and 9 bases respectively, with 16 bases between them. Germline V gives CDR1 SNHLY, CDR2 FYNNEI. CDR3 length: 14 residues. The CDR3: CASMKGGESSPLHF. The DNA for the CDR3 is TGTGCCAGCATGAAGGGGGGGGAAAGTTCACCCCTCCACTTT.

This clone came up a few times. This chain links TRBV10-2 with TRBJ2-2; no firm D call. The CDR3 has 13 residues. The V gene's germline CDR1 is WSHSY and CDR2 SAAADI. V shed 3 bases and J shed 7 bases, with 9 bases lying between them. The CDR3 DNA reads as TGCGCCAGCAGTGACTCTTTTATCGGGGAGCTGTTTTTT. Translation gives CASSDSFIGELFF.